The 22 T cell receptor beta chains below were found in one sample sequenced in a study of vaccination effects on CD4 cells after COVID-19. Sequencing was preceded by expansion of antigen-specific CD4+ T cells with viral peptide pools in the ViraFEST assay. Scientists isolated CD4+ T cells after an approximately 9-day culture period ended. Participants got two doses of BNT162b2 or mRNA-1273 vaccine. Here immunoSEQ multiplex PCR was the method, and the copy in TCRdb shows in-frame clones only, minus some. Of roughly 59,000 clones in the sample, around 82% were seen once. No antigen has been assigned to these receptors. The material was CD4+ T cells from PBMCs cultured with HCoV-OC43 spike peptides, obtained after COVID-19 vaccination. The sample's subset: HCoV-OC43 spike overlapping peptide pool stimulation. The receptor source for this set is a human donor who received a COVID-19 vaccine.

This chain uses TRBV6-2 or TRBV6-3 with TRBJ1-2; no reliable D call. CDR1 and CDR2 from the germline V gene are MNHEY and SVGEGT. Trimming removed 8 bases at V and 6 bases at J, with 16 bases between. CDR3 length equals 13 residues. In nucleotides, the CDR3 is TGTGCCAGCGGTTTCCAATTCGTGGATGGCTACACCTTC. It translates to CASGFQFVDGYTF.

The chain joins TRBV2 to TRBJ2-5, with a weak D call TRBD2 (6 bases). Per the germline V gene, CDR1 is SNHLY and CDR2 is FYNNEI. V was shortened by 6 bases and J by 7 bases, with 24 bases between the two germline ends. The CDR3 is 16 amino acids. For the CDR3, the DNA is TGTGCCAGCAGAAGGGATGGGTCAGGTCCCGGGGGGACCCAGTACTTC. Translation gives CASRRDGSGPGGTQYF.

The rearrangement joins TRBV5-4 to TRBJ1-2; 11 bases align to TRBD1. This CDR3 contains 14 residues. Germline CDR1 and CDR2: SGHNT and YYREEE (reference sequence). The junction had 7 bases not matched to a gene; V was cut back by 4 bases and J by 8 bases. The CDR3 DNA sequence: TGTGCCAGCAGCGCGGGACAGGGGGTTCGGGGCTACACCTTC. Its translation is CASSAGQGVRGYTF.

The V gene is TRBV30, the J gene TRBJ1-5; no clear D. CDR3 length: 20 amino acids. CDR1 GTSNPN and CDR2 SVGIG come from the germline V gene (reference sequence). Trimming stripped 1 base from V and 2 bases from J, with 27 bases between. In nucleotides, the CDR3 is TGTGCCTGGAGTGACCCAGATCCGTTGAGGTGGGTGAGTGGCAATCAGCCCCAGCATTTT. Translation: CAWSDPDPLRWVSGNQPQHF.

The CDR3 DNA reads TGTGCCAGCAGCGTAGGACTAGCGGGGGGGAGCAATGAGCAGTTCTTC. It yields the protein CASSVGLAGGSNEQFF. The chain carries TRBV7-6 and TRBJ2-1, with 15 bases fitting TRBD2. V gave up 5 bases and J gave up 6 bases; unmatched junction bases: 5. The V gene's germline CDR1 is SGHVS and CDR2 FNYEAQ. The length of the CDR3 is 16 residues.

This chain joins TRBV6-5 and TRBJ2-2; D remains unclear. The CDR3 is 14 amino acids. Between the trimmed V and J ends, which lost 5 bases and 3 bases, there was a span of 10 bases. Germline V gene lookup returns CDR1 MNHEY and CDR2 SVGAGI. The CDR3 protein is CASSPLFDTGELFF. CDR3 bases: TGTGCCAGCAGTCCTCTCTTCGACACCGGGGAGCTGTTTTTT.

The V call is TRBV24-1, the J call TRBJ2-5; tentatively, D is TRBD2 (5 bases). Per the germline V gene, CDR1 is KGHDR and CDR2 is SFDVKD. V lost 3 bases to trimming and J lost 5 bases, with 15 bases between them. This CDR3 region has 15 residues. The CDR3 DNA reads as TGTGCCACCAGTGATGAAACGGGGTTCGGGGAGACCCAGTACTTC. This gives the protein CATSDETGFGETQYF.

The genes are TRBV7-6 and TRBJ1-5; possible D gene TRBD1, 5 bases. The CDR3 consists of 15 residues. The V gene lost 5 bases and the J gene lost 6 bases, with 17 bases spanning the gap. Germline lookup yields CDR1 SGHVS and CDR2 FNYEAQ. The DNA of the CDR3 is TGTGCCAGCAGCGTAGGGACGGGAGGGAGTCAGCCCCAGCATTTT. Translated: CASSVGTGGSQPQHF.

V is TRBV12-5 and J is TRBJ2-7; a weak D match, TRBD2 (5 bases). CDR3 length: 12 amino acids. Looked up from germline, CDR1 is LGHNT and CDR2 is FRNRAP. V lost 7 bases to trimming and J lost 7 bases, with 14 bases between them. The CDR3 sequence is CASAPEGREQYV. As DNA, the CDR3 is TGTGCTAGTGCCCCCGAGGGTCGAGAGCAGTACGTC.

CDR3 loop: CASSLGQFSRDIQYF. The DNA of the CDR3 is TGCGCCAGCAGCCTCGGACAGTTTAGCCGAGACATTCAGTACTTC. V usage is TRBV5-1 and J usage is TRBJ2-4; perhaps TRBD1 as D (6 bases). This CDR3 region has 15 residues. The V end was cut by 4 bases, the J end by 8 bases, with 19 bases between. CDR1 SGHRS and CDR2 YFSETQ come from the germline V gene.

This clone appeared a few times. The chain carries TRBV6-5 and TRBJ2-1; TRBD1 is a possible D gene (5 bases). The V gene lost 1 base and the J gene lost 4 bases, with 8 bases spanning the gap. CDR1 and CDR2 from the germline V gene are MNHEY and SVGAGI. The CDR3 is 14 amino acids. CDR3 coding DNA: TGTGCCAGCAGTTACTATCGACAGTACAATGAGCAGTTCTTC. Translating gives CASSYYRQYNEQFF.

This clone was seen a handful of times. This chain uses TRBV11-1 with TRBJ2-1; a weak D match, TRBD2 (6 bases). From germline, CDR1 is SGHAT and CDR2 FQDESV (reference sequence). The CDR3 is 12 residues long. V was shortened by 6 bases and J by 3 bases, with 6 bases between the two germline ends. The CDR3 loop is CASRGGYNEQFF. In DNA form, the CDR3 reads TGTGCCAGCAGGGGGGGCTACAATGAGCAGTTCTTC. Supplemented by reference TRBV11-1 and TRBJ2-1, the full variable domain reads EAEVAQSPRYKITEKSQAVAFWCDPISGHATLYWYRQILGQGPELLVQFQDESVVDDSQLPKDRFSAERLKGVDSTLKIQPAELGDSAMYLCASRGGYNEQFFGPGTRLTVL.

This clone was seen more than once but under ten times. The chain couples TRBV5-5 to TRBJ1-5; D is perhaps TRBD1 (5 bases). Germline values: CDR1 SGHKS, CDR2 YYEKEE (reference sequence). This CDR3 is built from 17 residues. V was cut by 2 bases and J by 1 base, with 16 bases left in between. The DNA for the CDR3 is TGTGCCAGCAGCTTTTCACCCGGGACGGTGAGCAATCAGCCCCAGCATTTT. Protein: CASSFSPGTVSNQPQHF.

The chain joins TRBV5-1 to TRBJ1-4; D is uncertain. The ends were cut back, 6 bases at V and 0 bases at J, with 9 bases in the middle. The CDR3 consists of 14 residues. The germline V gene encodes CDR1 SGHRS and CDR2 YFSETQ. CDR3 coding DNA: TGCGCCAGCACACGGGAGACAACTAATGAAAAACTGTTTTTT. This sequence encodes CASTRETTNEKLFF.

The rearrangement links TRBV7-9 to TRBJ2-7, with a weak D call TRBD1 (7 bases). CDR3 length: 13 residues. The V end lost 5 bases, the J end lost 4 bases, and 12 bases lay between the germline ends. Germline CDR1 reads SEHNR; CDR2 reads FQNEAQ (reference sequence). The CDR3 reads CASSPSGGYEQYV. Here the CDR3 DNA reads TGTGCCAGCAGCCCATCAGGGGGGTACGAGCAGTACGTC.

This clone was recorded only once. CDR3 nucleotide sequence: TGTGCCAGCTCACAATCGACAGGGGGGGGAGTTTACAATGAGCAGTTCTTC. This codes for CASSQSTGGGVYNEQFF. This chain uses TRBV18 with TRBJ2-1; 9 nucleotides match TRBD1. Per the germline V gene, CDR1 is KGHSH and CDR2 is LQKENI. The ends lost 4 bases at V and 4 bases at J; junction bases unmatched: 11. CDR3 length equals 17 residues.

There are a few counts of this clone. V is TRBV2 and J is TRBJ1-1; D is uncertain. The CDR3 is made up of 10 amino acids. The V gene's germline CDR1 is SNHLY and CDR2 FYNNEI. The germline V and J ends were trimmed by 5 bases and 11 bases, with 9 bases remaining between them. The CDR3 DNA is TGTGCCAGCAGTACAGTTCGCGCTTTCTTT. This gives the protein CASSTVRAFF.

The DNA for the CDR3 is TGTGCCAGCAGTTTATACCCCAACTATGGCTACACCTTC. Encoded protein: CASSLYPNYGYTF. J is TRBJ1-2 and V is TRBV12-3 or TRBV12-4; D remains ambiguous. Trimming took 2 bases from V and 2 from J, leaving 6 bases between them. The CDR3 is 13 amino acids.

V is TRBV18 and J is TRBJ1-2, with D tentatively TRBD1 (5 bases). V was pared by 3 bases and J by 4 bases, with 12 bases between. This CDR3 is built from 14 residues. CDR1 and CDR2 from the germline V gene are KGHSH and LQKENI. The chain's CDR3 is CASSPGGHLYGYTF. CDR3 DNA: TGTGCCAGCTCACCGGGTGGACACCTCTATGGCTACACCTTC.

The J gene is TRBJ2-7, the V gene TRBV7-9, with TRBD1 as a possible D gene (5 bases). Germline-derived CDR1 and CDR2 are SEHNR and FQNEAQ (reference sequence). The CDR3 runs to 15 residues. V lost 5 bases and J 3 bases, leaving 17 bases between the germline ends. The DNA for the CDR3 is TGTGCCAGCAGCCACGAAGTAGGACACAACTACGAGCAGTACGTC. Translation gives CASSHEVGHNYEQYV.

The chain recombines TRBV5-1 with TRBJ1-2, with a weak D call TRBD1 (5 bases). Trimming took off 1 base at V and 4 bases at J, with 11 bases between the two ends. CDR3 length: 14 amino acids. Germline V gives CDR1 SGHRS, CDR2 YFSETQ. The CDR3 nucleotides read TGCGCCAGCAGCTTGAAATCCCAGGGCTATGGCTACACCTTC. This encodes CASSLKSQGYGYTF.

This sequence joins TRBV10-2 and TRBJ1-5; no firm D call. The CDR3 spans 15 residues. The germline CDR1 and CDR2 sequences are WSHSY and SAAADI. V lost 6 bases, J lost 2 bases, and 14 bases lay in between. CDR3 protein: CASRDDFRGNQPQHF. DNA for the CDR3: TGCGCCAGCAGGGACGACTTCCGTGGCAATCAGCCCCAGCATTTT.